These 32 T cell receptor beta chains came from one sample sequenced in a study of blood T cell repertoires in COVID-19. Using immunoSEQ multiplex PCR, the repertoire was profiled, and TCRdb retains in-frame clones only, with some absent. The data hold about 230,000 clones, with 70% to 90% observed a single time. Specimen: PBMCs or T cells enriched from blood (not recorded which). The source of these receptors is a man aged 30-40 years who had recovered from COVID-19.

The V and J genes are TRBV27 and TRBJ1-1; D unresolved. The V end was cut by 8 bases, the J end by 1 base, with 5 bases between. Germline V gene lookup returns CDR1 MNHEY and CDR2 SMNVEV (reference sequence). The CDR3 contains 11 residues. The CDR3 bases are TGTGCCAGCTACGGGAACACTGAAGCTTTCTTT. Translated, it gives CASYGNTEAFF.

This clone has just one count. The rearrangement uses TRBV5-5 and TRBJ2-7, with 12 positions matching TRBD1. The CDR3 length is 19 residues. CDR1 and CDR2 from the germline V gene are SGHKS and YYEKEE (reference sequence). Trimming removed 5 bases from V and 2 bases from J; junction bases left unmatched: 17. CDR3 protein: CASSSRTGTGGLPTYEQYF. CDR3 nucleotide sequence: TGTGCCAGCAGTTCCAGAACCGGGACAGGGGGCTTACCTACCTACGAGCAGTACTTC.

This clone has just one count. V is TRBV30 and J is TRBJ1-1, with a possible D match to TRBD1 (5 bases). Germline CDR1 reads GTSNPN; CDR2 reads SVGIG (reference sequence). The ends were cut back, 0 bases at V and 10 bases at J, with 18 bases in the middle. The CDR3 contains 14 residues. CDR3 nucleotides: TGTGCCTGGAGTGTATCTGGGGCGTCTATACCAGCTTTCTTT. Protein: CAWSVSGASIPAFF.

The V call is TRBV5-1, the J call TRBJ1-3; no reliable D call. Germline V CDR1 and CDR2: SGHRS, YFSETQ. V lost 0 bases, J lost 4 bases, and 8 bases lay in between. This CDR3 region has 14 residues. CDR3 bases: TGCGCCAGCAGCTTGGCGAGGGAAGGAAACACCATATATTTT. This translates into CASSLAREGNTIYF. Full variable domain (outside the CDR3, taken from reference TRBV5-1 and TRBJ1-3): KAGVTQTPRYLIKTRGQQVTLSCSPISGHRSVSWYQQTPGQGLQFLFEYFSETQRNKGNFPGRFSGRQFSNSRSEMNVSTLELGDSALYLCASSLAREGNTIYFGEGSWLTVV.

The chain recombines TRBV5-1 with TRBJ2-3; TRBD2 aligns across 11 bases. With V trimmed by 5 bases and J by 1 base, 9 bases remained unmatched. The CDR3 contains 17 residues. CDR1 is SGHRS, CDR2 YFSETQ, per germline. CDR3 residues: CASSRNSGGAGTDTQYF. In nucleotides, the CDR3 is TGCGCCAGCAGTCGGAATAGCGGGGGGGCCGGCACAGATACGCAGTATTTT.

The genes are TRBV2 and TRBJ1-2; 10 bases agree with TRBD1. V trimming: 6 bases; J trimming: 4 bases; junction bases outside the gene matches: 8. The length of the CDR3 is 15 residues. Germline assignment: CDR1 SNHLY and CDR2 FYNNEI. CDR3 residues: CASRPTGGSSYGYTF. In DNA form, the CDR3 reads TGTGCCAGCAGGCCGACAGGGGGCTCGAGCTATGGCTACACCTTC.

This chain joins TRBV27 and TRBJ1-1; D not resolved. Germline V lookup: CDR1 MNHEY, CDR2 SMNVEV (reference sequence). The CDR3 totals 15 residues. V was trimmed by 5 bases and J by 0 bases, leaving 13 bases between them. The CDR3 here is CASSRTSRVNTEAFF. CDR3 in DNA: TGTGCCAGCAGTCGGACCTCGAGGGTGAACACTGAAGCTTTCTTT.

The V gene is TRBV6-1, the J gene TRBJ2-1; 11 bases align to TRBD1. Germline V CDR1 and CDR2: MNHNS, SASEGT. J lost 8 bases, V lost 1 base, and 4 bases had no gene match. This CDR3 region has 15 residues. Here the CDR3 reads CASSEGGTGGDEQFF. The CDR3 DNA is TGTGCCAGCAGTGAAGGGGGGACAGGGGGTGATGAGCAGTTCTTC.

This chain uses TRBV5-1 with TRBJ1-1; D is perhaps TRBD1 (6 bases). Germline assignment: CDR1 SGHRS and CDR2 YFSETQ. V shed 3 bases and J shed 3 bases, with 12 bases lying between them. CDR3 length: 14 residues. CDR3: CASSWDTTYTEAFF. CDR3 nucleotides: TGCGCCAGCAGCTGGGACACGACCTACACTGAAGCTTTCTTT.

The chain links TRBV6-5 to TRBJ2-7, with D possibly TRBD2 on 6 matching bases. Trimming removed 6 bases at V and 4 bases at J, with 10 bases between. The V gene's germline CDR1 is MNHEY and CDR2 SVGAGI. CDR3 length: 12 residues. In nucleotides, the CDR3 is TGTGCCAGCAGGTGGGGGAGGTACGAGCAGTACTTC. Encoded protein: CASRWGRYEQYF.

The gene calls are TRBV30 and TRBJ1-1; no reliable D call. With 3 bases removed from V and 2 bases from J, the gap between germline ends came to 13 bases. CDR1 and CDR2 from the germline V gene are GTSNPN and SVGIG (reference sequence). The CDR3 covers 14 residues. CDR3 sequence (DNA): TGTGCCTGGAGCTGGGCAGCACTTAACACTGAAGCTTTCTTT. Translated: CAWSWAALNTEAFF.

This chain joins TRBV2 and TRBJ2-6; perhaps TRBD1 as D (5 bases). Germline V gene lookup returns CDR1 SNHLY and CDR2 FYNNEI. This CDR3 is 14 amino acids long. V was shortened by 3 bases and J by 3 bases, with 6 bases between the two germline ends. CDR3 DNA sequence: TGTGCCAGCAGTGACAGGGTTGGGGCCAACGTCCTGACTTTC. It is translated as CASSDRVGANVLTF.

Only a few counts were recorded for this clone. CDR3 sequence reads: CASSLSAEAFF. The CDR3 nucleotides read TGTGCCAGCAGCTTAAGCGCTGAAGCTTTCTTT. V and J are TRBV11-2 and TRBJ1-1; no reliable D call. The V and J ends lost 2 bases and 6 bases respectively, with 4 bases between them. Germline V gene sequence: CDR1 SGHAT, CDR2 FQNNGV. This CDR3 comprises 11 residues.

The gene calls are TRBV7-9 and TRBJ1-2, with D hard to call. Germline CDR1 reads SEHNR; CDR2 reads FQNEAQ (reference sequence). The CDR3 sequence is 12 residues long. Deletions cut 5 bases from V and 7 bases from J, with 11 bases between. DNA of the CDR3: TGTGCCAGCAGCCGAGAGGCTTTTGGCTACACCTTC. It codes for CASSREAFGYTF.

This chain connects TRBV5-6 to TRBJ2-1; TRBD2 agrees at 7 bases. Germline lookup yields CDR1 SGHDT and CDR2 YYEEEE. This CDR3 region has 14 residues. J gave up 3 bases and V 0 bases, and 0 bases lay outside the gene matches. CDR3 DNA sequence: TGTGCCAGCAGCTTGGGGACTAGCTACAATGAGCAGTTCTTC. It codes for CASSLGTSYNEQFF.

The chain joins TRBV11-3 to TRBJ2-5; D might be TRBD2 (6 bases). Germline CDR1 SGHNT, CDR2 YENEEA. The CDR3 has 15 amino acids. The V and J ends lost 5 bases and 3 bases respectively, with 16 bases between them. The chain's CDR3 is CASSQTPGLEETQYF. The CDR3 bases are TGTGCCAGCAGCCAGACCCCGGGACTTGAAGAGACCCAGTACTTC.

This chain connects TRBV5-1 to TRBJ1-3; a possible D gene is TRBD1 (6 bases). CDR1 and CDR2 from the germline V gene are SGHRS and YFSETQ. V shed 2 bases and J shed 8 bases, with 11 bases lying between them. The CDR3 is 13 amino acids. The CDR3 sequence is CASSLGGTDTIYF. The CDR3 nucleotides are TGCGCCAGCAGCTTAGGGGGTACGGACACCATATATTTT. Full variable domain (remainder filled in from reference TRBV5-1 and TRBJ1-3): KAGVTQTPRYLIKTRGQQVTLSCSPISGHRSVSWYQQTPGQGLQFLFEYFSETQRNKGNFPGRFSGRQFSNSRSEMNVSTLELGDSALYLCASSLGGTDTIYFGEGSWLTVV.

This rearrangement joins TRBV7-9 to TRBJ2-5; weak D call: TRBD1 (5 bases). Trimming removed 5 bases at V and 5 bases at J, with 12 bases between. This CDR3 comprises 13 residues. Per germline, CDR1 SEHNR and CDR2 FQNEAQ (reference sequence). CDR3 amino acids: CASSRVGVETQYF. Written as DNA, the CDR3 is TGTGCCAGCAGCCGAGTAGGGGTTGAGACCCAGTACTTC.

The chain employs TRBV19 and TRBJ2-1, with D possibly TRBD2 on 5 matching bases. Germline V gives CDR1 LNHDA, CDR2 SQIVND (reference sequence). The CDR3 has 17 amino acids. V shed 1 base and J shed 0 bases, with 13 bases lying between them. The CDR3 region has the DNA TGTGCCAGTAGTATAGTATCGCGGAGGAGCTCCTACAATGAGCAGTTCTTC. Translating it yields CASSIVSRRSSYNEQFF.

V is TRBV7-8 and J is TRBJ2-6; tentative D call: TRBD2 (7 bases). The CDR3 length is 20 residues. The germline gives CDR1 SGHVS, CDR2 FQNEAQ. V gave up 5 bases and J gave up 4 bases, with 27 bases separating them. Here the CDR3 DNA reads TGTGCCAGCAGCCGCTGGGGGGGTAGGGACACCTCGAGAGGGGCCAACGTCCTGACTTTC. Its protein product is CASSRWGGRDTSRGANVLTF.

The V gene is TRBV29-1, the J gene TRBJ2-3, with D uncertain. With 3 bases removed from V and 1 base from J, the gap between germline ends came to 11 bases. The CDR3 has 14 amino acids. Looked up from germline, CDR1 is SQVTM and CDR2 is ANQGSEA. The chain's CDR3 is CSVDPEVGTDTQYF. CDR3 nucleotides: TGCAGCGTTGATCCCGAGGTGGGCACAGATACGCAGTATTTT.

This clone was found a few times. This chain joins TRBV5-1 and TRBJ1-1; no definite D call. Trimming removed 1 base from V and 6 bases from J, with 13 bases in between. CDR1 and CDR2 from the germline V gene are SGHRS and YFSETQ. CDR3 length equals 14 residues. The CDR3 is CASSLTLAGAEAFF. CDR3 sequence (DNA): TGCGCCAGCAGCTTGACCTTAGCCGGCGCTGAAGCTTTCTTT. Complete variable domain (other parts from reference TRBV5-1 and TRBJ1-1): KAGVTQTPRYLIKTRGQQVTLSCSPISGHRSVSWYQQTPGQGLQFLFEYFSETQRNKGNFPGRFSGRQFSNSRSEMNVSTLELGDSALYLCASSLTLAGAEAFFGQGTRLTVV.

The CDR3 sequence: CASSDPRNGGSSPLHF. CDR3 bases: TGTGCCAGCAGTGACCCACGTAACGGGGGGAGTTCACCCCTCCACTTT. V is TRBV25-1 and J is TRBJ1-6; tentatively, D is TRBD1 (5 bases). CDR1 and CDR2 from the germline V gene are MGHDK and SYGVNS. V lost 3 bases and J lost 9, with 18 bases in between. The CDR3 is 16 residues long. Using reference TRBV25-1 and TRBJ1-6 for the parts outside the CDR3, the full variable domain is EADIYQTPRYLVIGTGKKITLECSQTMGHDKMYWYQQDPGMELHLIHYSYGVNSTEKGDLSSESTVSRIRTEHFPLTLESARPSHTSQYLCASSDPRNGGSSPLHFGNGTRLTVT.

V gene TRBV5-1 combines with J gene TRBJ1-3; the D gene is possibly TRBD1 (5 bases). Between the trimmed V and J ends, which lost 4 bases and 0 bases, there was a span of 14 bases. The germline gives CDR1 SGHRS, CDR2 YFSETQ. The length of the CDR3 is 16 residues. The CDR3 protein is CASSGLTGLSGNTIYF. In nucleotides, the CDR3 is TGCGCCAGCAGCGGATTAACAGGTCTCTCTGGAAACACCATATATTTT. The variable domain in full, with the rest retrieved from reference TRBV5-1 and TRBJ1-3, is KAGVTQTPRYLIKTRGQQVTLSCSPISGHRSVSWYQQTPGQGLQFLFEYFSETQRNKGNFPGRFSGRQFSNSRSEMNVSTLELGDSALYLCASSGLTGLSGNTIYFGEGSWLTVV.

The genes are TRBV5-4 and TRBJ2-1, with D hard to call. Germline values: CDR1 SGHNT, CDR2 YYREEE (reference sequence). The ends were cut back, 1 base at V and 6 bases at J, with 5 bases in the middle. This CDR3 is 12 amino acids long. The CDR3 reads CASSLRSNEQFF. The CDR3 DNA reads TGTGCCAGCAGCTTGAGGAGCAATGAGCAGTTCTTC.

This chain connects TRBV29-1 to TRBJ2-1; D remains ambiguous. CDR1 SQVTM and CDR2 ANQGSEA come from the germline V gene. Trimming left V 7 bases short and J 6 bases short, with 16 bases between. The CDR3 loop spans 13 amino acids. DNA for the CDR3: TGCAGCGCCAAAGCCGCTAACCTCAATGAGCAGTTCTTC. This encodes CSAKAANLNEQFF.

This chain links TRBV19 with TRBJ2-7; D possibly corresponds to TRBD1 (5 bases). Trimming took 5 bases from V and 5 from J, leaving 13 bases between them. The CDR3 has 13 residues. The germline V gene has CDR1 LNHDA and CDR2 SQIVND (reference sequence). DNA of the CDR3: TGTGCCAGTAGTCCATACTCCAGGGACGAGCAGTACTTC. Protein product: CASSPYSRDEQYF.

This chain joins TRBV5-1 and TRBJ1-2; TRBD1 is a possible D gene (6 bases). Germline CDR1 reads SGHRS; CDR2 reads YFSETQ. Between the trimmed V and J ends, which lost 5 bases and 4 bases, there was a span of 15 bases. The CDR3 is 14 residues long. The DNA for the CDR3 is TGCGCCAGCAGTAGCACAGGGTGGGCCTATGGCTACACCTTC. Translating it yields CASSSTGWAYGYTF.

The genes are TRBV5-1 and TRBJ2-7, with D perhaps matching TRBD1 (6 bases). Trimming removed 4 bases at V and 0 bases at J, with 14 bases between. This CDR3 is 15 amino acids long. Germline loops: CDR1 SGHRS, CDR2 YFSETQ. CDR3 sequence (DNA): TGCGCCAGCAGCACATACCGGGACACCTCCTACGAGCAGTACTTC. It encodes CASSTYRDTSYEQYF.

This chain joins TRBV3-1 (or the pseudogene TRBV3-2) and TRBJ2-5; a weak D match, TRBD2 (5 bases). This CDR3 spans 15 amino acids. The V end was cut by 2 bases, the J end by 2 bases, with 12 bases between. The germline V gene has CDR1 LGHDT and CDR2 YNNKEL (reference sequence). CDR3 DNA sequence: TGTGCCAGCAGCCAAAGAGGGAGTGAACAAGAGACCCAGTACTTC. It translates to CASSQRGSEQETQYF.

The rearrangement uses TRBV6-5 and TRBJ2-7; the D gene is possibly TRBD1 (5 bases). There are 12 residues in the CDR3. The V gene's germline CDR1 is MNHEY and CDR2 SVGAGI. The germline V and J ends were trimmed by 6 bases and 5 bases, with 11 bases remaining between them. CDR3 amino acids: CASSAGWDEQYF. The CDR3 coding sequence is TGTGCCAGCAGCGCAGGGTGGGACGAGCAGTACTTC.

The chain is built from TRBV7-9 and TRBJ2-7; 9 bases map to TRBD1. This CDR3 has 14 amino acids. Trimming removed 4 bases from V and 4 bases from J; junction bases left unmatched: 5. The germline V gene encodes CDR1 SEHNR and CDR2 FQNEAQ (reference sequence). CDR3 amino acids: CASSYTGGWYEQYF. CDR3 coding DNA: TGTGCCAGCAGCTATACAGGGGGCTGGTACGAGCAGTACTTC.